This paragraph covers one T cell receptor (beta chain) sequence. This clone was observed once. Its antigen remains unidentified. No base qualities exist here, and no much larger clone lies one base off it. Reading from cysteine to phenylalanine, the CDR3 counts 14 amino acids. Left in the record is the CDR3 DNA by itself, 42 bases read in frame from the first base. Germline trimming: 0 bases from V, 5 bases from J; junction bases outside gene matches: 1. The germline V gene supplies CDR1 SGHTS and CDR2 YDEGEE. This sample stems from a study of cytomegalovirus exposure and HLA in healthy donors (dated by TCRdb to 2016 to 2017). Concerning the study at large: In an earlier analysis of around 540 of the donors, 276 Gb of sequence data and some 100 million unique TCR beta sequences from about 179 million T cells were reported. An early release that covered fewer than 800 HLA-typed donors contained about 300 gigabases of sequencing data and tens of millions of unique TCR sequences. Among the roughly 400 genotyped donors, around 79% belonged to the genetic ancestry cluster associated with self-reported Caucasian donors. The study aimed to test whether cataloging public T cell receptors could reveal signatures of past pathogen exposure. Using immunosequencing, the study profiled T cell repertoires from 666 subjects and related those repertoires to cytomegalovirus serostatus. Besides the first cohort of around 670 subjects, a separate validation cohort made up of some 110 different subjects was used. To predict cytomegalovirus infection status, the study brought together high-throughput TCR immunosequencing, statistical association of individual TCRs with disease status, and machine learning. A later analysis re-examined previously published TCR beta repertoires from just over 650 donors and added high-resolution HLA genotyping to investigate patterns of TCR occurrence. Rather than drawing on any new phenotypic data, the later analysis identified candidate immune exposures from TCR beta sequences and the way those sequences occurred across donors. To decide whether each TCR beta V gene segment behaved as functional or pseudogenic, an earlier analysis of some 600 of the donors relied on high-throughput TCR beta sequencing. Donor age, sex, ethnicity and CMV serostatus were compiled alongside the repertoire data. A later genetic analysis used genome-wide SNP genotypes for about 65% of the roughly 700 donors, treating that subset as a discovery cohort. All discovery cohort repertoires had been generated on a single sequencing platform. Both class I and class II loci were covered by HLA typing, at four-digit resolution. Typing coverage varied by locus: roughly 620-640 donors for A, B, C, DRB1 and DQB1; approximately 500 for DQA1; more than 600 for DPA1; around 490 for DPB1. Five DR-DQ haplotypes were treated as single units for association and clustering because of strong linkage in the cohort. Among under 450 genotyped donors of the cohort, an average of around 240,000 unique TCR beta nucleotide sequences were sequenced per donor, roughly 20% of them non-productive.

Broader findings and caveats from the paper: When HLA alleles, especially DR and DQ, strongly co-occurred, attributing TCR associations to individual alleles was difficult. In a later analysis, the rate of TCR association differed among HLA loci, with DRB1 alleles having the most associated TCRs and HLA-C alleles having the fewest. In vitro tests confirmed that a few of the cytomegalovirus-associated TCR beta chains recognize cytomegalovirus antigens. In an earlier analysis of approximately 590 of the donors, most TCR beta V segments appeared in productive rearrangements about 87% or about 30% of the time, broadly matching IMGT annotations. Linkage disequilibrium might explain the correlated functional status among segregating V segments, but an unknown experimental factor could not be ruled out. The study gave a list of under 200 TCR beta chains associated with cytomegalovirus. In a later analysis, about 17,000 TCR beta sequences were associated with specific HLA alleles at a false discovery rate of 0.05. The presence/absence analyses assumed that sequencing depth was roughly uniform across donors, and that assumption may not be true. In a later genetic analysis, fewer N-insertions in productive TCRs were reported among donors in an Asian-associated ancestry cluster than the roughly 640-donor mean. Because HLA typing was missing for some donors at each locus, association tests included only the typed subset. Most CMV-associated TCR beta chains appeared to be HLA-restricted in a later analysis, and the HLA associations seemed to be driven largely by CMV exposure. Most TCR sequences were seen in very few donors, while some public TCRs were found in many individuals. The 87-base-pair reads could not distinguish some IMGT-functional V segments, including TRBV6-2 and TRBV6-3, so those segments were excluded. It was suggested by the authors that the approach could potentially be generalized to other disease states and immunological phenotypes. Because counts were too low, about 18 rarely observed V segments, including chromosome 9 orphons, were excluded from the earlier analysis of around 640 of the donors. The classifier was reported to diagnose cytomegalovirus status with high specificity and sensitivity in both the original cohort and the validation cohort. A group of highly shared sequence variants was considered likely to be a technical artifact of the sequencing pipeline. In a later analysis, HLA-associated TCR beta chains were found to be more clonally expanded and to have lower generation probabilities than equally common non-associated chains. The only immune exposure information available for the cohort was CMV serostatus. A further reported finding was that TCR beta sequences accurately predicted the HLA-A and HLA-B alleles for most subjects in the first cohort. In a later analysis, several top co-occurrence clusters were reported to appear linked to parvovirus B19, influenza, CMV and Epstein-Barr virus. V-gene and J-gene trimming of TCR beta chains was associated with a missense DCLRE1C variant in a later genetic analysis, and the association was replicated in an independent cohort. This cohort had only TCR beta chains sequenced, and the lack of alpha or paired-chain data limited which features could be detected.

The cohort comprised around 690 healthy bone marrow donors. All cohort members were sampled while nominally healthy, although unrecorded immune exposures were likely present. The donor tested CMV seronegative and was one of the 352 seronegative cohort members. A peripheral blood sample was provided by each donor, and peripheral blood mononuclear cells were used for TCR beta sequencing. Genomic DNA extraction from the blood cell samples was performed with the Qiagen DNeasy Blood Extraction Kit. Receptors were amplified or captured by the immunoSEQ multiplex PCR assay. The multiplex PCR relied on a mix of 60 forward primers for TCR Vbeta segments and 13 reverse primers for TCR Jbeta segments. The CDR3 region of rearranged TCR beta genes was amplified from genomic DNA with a multiplex PCR assay. On the Illumina HiSeq System, the amplified TCR beta libraries were sequenced as 87-base-pair reads. The study's own analysis went as follows. Across the roughly 700 repertoires, a later analysis counted 75 million to 90 million unique TCR beta chains, some 11 million of which were shared by at least two donors. To remove PCR and sequencing errors, raw reads were error-corrected and collapsed into unique sequences using a nearest-neighbor algorithm that merged closely related sequences. CDR3 sequences were aligned to IMGT reference sequences to assign V, D and J gene segments. For a sequence to be retained, at least a six-nucleotide match to both a V gene segment and a J gene segment was required. Rearrangements were called productive when the CDR3 lacked stop codons and stayed in frame with V and J; all others were non-productive. Following IMGT convention, CDR3 was defined as the stretch from the second conserved V-encoded cysteine up to the conserved J-encoded phenylalanine. In an earlier analysis of 500 to 650 of the donors, sequences lacking an unambiguous match to a single V gene segment were excluded. An earlier analysis of 500 to 700 of the donors classified V segments as functional when productive rearrangements were above 56.7% and as segregating when the standard deviation between donors was above 5%. A statistical classification framework was developed to diagnose cytomegalovirus status using the catalog of TCR beta chain sequences. V and J gene assignment, in a later analysis, came from comparing TCR nucleotide sequences with IMGT/GENE-DB human TR gene sequences. A later analysis assigned CDR3 sequences and most-parsimonious VDJ recombination scenarios with the TCRdist pipeline. In a later analysis, each TCR beta chain was defined by its CDR3 amino acid sequence together with its V-gene family, and reads without a unique V-gene family were excluded. To address suspected cross-contamination and a sequencing artifact, a later analysis removed a few hundred highly shared, low-generation-probability nucleotide sequences. In a later analysis, a clonal expansion index was calculated for each public chain from normalized within-repertoire ranks of inferred template counts. In a later analysis, generation probabilities were computed using a VDJ recombination model fitted to out-of-frame rearrangements, and the results were checked against IGoR. In a later analysis, hypergeometric tests were used to score TCR-TCR, TCR-HLA and TCR-CMV co-occurrence, with a repertoire-size bias correction applied to TCR pairs. To estimate false discovery rates, a later analysis permuted the HLA or CMV assignments 20 times. In a later analysis, co-occurring TCRs were grouped using DBSCAN, and TCRdist sequence similarity was added for clustering within HLA-allele-positive subsets. Repertoires with fewer than 30,000 or more than 120,000 public chains were left out of co-occurrence clustering, as were roughly five repertoires with anomalous nucleotide sharing. TCRdb retrieved this table from immuneACCESS and kept in-frame rearrangements only. Not all clones are present; in checked studies, unresolved V genes account for under half, and no reason is known for the remainder. V and J calls and clone size are those listed in that table; D and trimming were worked out from the DNA. A total of roughly 160,000 clones appear in this sample, about 80% of them only once. The ten largest account for roughly 1.3% of the sample.

Sequenced input: PBMCs. The sequence is built from TRBV5-8 and TRBJ1-5; 8 bases in between match TRBD1. This sequence was found in a woman between 45 and 60 years old in good health and CMV-seronegative. The CDR3 region reads CASSLGRGHQPQHF. The nucleotides are TGTGCCAGCAGCTTGGGCAGGGGGCATCAGCCCCAGCATTTT. The full variable domain, with segments outside the CDR3 supplied by the reference TRBV5-8 and TRBJ1-5 proteins, appears as EAGVTQSPTHLIKTRGQQATLRCSPISGHTSVYWYQQALGLGLQFLLWYDEGEERNRGNFPPRFSGRQFPNYSSELNVNALELEDSALYLCASSLGRGHQPQHFGDGTRLSIL.